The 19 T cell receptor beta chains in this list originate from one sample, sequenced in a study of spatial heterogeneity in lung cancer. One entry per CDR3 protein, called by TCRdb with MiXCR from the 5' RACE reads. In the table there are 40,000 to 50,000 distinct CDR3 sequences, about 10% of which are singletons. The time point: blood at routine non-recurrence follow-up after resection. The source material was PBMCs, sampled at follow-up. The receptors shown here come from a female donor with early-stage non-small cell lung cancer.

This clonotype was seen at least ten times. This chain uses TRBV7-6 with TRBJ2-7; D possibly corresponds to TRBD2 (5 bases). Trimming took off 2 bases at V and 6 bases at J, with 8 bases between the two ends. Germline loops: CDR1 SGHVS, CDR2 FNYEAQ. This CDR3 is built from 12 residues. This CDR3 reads CASSLPGSEQYF. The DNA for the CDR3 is TGTGCCAGCAGCTTACCGGGGTCCGAGCAGTACTTC. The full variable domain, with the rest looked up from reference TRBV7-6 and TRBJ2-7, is GAGVSQSPRYKVTKRGQDVALRCDPISGHVSLYWYRQALGQGPEFLTYFNYEAQQDKSGLPNDRFSAERPEGSISTLTIQRTEQRDSAMYRCASSLPGSEQYFGPGTRLTVT.

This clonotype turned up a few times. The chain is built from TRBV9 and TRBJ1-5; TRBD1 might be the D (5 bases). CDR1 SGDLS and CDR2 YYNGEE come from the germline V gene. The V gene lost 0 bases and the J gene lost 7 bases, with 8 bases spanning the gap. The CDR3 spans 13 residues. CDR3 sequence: CASSVDQGQPQHF. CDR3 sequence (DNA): TGTGCCAGCAGCGTAGATCAGGGCCAGCCCCAGCATTTT.

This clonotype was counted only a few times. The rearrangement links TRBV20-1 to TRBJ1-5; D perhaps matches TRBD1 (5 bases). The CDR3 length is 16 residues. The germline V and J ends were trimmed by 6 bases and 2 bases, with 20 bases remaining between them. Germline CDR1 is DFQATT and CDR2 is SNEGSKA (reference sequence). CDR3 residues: CSAISMGQGGNQPQHF. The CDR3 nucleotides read TGCAGTGCCATCTCAATGGGGCAGGGTGGCAATCAGCCCCAGCATTTT.

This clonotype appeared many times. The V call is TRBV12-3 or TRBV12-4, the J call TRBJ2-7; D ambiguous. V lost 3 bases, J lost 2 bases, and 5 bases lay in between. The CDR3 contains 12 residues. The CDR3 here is CASSFGPYEQYF. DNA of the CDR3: TGTGCCAGCAGTTTCGGCCCCTACGAGCAGTACTTC.

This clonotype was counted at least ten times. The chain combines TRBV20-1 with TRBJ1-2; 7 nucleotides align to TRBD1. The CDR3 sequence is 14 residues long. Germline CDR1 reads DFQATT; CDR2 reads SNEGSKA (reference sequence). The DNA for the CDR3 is TGCAGAGCCGACCGGGACAGAGTGAACTATGGCTACACCTTC. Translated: CRADRDRVNYGYTF.

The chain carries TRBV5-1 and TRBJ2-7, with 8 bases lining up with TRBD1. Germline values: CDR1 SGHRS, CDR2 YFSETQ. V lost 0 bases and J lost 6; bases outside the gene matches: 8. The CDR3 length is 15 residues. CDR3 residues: CASSLAGQGSSEQYF. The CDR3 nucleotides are TGCGCCAGCAGCTTGGCTGGACAGGGATCGTCCGAGCAGTACTTC.

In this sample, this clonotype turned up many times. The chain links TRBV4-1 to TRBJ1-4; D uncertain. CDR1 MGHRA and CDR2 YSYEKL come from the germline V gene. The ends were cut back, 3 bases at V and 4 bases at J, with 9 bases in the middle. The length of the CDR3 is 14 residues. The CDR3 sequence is CASSQGIFNEKLFF. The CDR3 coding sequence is TGCGCCAGCAGCCAGGGGATATTTAATGAAAAACTGTTTTTT.

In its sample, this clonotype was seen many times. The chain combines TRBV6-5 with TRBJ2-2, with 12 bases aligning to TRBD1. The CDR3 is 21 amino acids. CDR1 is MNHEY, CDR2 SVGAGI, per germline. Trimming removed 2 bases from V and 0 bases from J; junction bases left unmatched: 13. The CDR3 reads CASSYPLTGTGGFSNTGELFF. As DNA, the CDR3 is TGTGCCAGCAGTTACCCCTTAACCGGGACAGGGGGCTTCTCGAACACCGGGGAGCTGTTTTTT.

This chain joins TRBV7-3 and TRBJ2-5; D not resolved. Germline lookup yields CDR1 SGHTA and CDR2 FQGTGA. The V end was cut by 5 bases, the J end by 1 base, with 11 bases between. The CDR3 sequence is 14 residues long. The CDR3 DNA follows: TGTGCCAGCAGCCCCGTCGGTCCCCAAGAGACCCAGTACTTC. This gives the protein CASSPVGPQETQYF.

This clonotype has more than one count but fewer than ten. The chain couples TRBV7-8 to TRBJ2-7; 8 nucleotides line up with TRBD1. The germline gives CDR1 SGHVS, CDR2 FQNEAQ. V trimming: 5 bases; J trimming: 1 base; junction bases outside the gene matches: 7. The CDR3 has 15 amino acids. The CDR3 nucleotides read TGTGCCAGCAGCACCCACCGGGACAGGTCCTACGAGCAGTACTTC. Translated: CASSTHRDRSYEQYF.

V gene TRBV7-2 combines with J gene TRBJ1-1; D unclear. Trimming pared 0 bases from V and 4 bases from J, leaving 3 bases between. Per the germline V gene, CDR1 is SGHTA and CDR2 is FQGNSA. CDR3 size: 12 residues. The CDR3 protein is CASSLAFTEAFF. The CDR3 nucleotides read TGTGCCAGCAGCTTAGCCTTCACTGAAGCTTTCTTT.

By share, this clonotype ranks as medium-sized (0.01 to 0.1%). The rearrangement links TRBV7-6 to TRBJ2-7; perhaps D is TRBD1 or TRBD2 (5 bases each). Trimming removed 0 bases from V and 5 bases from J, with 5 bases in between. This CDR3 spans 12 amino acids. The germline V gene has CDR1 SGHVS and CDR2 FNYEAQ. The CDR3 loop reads CASSLAGDEQYF. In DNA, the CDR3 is TGTGCCAGCAGCTTAGCGGGGGACGAGCAGTACTTC.

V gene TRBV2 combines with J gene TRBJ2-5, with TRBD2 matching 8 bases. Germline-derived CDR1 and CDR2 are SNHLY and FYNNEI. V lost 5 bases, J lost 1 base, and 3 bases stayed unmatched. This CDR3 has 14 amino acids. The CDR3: CASSRRGGQETQYF. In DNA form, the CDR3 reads TGTGCCAGCAGTCGACGGGGGGGCCAAGAGACCCAGTACTTC. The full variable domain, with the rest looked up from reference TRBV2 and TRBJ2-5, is EPEVTQTPSHQVTQMGQEVILRCVPISNHLYFYWYRQILGQKVEFLVSFYNNEISEKSEIFDDQFSVERPDGSNFTLKIRSTKLEDSAMYFCASSRRGGQETQYFGPGTRLLVL.

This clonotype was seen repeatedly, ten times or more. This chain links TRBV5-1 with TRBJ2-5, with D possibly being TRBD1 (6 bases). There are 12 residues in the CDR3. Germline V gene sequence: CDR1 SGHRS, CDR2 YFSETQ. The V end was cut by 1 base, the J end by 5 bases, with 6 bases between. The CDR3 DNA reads TGCGCCAGCAGCTTGAGGGGGGAGACCCAGTACTTC. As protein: CASSLRGETQYF.

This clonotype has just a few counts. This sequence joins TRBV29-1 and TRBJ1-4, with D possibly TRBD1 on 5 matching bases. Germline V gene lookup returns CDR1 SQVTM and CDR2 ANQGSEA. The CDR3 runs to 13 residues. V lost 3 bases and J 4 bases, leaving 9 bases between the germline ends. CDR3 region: CSVDPGFNEKLFF. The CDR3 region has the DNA TGCAGCGTTGACCCAGGGTTTAATGAAAAACTGTTTTTT.

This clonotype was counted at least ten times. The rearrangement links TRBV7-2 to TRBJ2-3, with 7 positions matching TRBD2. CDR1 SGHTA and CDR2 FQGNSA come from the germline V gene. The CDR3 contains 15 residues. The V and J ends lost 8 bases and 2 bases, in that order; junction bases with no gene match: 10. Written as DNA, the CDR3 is TGTGCCAGCCGTCTAGCGGTTATAAACACAGATACGCAGTATTTT. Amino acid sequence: CASRLAVINTDTQYF. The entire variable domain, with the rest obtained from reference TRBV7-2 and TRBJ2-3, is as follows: GAGVSQSPSNKVTEKGKDVELRCDPISGHTALYWYRQSLGQGLEFLIYFQGNSAPDKSGLPSDRFSAERTGGSVSTLTIQRTQQEDSAVYLCASRLAVINTDTQYFGPGTRLTVL.

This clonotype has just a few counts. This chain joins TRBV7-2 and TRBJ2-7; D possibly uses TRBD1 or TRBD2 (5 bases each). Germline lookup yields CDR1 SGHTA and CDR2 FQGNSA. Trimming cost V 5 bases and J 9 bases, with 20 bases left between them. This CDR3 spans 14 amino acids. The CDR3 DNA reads TGTGCCAGCAGCCCCGGGACGGGCGCTACGTCGCAGTACTTC. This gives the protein CASSPGTGATSQYF.

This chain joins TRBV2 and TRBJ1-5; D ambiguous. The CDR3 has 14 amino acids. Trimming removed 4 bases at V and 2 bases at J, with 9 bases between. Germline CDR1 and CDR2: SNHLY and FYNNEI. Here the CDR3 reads CASSVERGNQPQHF. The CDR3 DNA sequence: TGTGCCAGCAGTGTTGAAAGGGGCAATCAGCCCCAGCATTTT.

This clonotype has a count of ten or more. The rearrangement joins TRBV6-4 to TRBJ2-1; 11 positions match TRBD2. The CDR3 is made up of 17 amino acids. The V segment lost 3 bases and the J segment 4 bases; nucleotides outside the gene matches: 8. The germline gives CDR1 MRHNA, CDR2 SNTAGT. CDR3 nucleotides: TGTGCCAGCAGTGAACTTCGTCGACTAGCGGGGTACAATGAGCAGTTCTTC. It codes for CASSELRRLAGYNEQFF.